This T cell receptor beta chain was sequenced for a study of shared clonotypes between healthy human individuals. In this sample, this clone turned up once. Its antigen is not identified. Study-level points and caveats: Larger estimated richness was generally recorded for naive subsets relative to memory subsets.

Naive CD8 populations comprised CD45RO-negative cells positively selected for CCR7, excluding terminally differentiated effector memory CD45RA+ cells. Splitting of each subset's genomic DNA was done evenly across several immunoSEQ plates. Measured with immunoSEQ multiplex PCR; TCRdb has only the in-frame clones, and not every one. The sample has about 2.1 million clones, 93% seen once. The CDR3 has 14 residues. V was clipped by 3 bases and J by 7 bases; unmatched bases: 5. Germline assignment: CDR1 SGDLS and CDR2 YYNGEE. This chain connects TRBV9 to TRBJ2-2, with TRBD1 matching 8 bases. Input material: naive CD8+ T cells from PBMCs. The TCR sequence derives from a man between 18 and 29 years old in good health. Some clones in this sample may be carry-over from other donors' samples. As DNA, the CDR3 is TGTGCCAGCAGCGGGGGACAGGTTGACGGGGAGCTGTTTTTT. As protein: CASSGGQVDGELFF.